This T cell receptor beta chain was found in a study of neurological immune-mediated disorders. MiXCR, run by TCRdb on the 5' RACE reads, gives a single entry per CDR3 protein. The data contain approximately 50,000 distinct CDR3 sequences, around 10% of them singletons. CDR1 and CDR2 (germline): SGHTA, FQGTGA. Trimming pared 4 bases from V and 5 bases from J, leaving 11 bases between. The CDR3 spans 13 residues. Sequenced: PBMCs. The sequence came from a man between 65 and 85 years old with HTLV-1-associated myelopathy (HAM/TSP). This chain uses TRBV7-3 with TRBJ2-5; D is undetermined. The CDR3 DNA reads as TGTGCCAGCAGCTCTATCCCACATGAGACCCAGTACTTC. The encoded protein is CASSSIPHETQYF.